This entry describes one T cell receptor beta chain. In the PCR, 60 Vbeta and 13 Jbeta primers were used. Data came from immunoSEQ multiplex PCR; TCRdb stores just in-frame clones and leaves some out. The sample lists fewer than 250,000 clones; around 79% were seen once. The sample comes from a study of cytomegalovirus exposure and HLA in healthy donors. Study overall: Earlier sequencing of 150 million to 200 million T cells yielded 95 million to 120 million unique TCR beta sequences.

Germline V lookup: CDR1 ENHRY, CDR2 SYGVKD. CDR3 length: 15 amino acids. Trimming pared 11 bases from V and 0 bases from J, leaving 20 bases between. Material for sequencing was PBMCs. The clonotype originates from a young man in good health and CMV-seronegative. The chain uses TRBV10-3 and TRBJ2-7; D perhaps matches TRBD1 (6 bases). The CDR3 reads CAAQQGSISSYEQYF. CDR3 nucleotides: TGTGCCGCTCAACAGGGATCTATTTCCTCCTACGAGCAGTACTTC.